The entry that follows covers one T cell receptor (beta chain) sequence. Its antigen is currently unknown. The PCR contained 60 Vbeta and 13 Jbeta primers. Data came from immunoSEQ multiplex PCR; TCRdb stores just in-frame clones and leaves some out. This table has roughly 77,000 clones, about two thirds appearing once. This specimen belongs to a study of cytomegalovirus exposure and HLA in healthy donors. Overall study results and limits: It is likely that the observed cluster of highly shared sequence variants was a sequencing artifact.

The CDR3 loop spans 12 amino acids. The germline gives CDR1 MGHDK, CDR2 SYGVNS. V lost 8 bases and J lost 4; bases outside the gene matches: 5. The V and J genes are TRBV25-1 and TRBJ2-7; TRBD2 matches 7 bases. This clonotype was obtained from a woman aged 40 to 50 in good health and CMV-seropositive. Specimen: PBMCs. The CDR3 here is CASGGGTYEQYF. The CDR3 nucleotides read TGTGCCAGCGGGGGGGGGACTTACGAGCAGTACTTC.